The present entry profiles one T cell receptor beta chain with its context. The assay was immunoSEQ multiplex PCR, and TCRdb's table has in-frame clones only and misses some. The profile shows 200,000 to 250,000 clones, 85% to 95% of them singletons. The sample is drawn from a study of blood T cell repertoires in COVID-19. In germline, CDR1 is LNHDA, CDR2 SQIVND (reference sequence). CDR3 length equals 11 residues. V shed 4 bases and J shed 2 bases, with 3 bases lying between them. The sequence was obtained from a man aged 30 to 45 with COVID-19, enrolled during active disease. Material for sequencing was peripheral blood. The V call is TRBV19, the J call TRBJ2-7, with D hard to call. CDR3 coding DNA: TGTGCCAGTAGTAACACCTACGAGCAGTACTTC. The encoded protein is CASSNTYEQYF. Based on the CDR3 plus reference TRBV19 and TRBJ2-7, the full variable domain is DGGITQSPKYLFRKEGQNVTLSCEQNLNHDAMYWYRQDPGQGLRLIYYSQIVNDFQKGDIAEGYSVSREKKESFPLTVTSAQKNPTAFYLCASSNTYEQYFGPGTRLTVT.